The 9 T cell receptor beta chains presented below share a single source sample, sequenced in a study of response to subunit inactivated influenza vaccine. TCRdb independently ran MiXCR on the RT-PCR reads; one entry per CDR3 protein. The sample gives 630,000 or so distinct CDR3 sequences, less than 20% of which show up once; approximately 10% is in the top ten. The material sequenced was PBMCs from blood, taken 11 to 12 days after vaccination. These receptors all stem from a man aged 50-60 years who received an inactivated influenza vaccine.

CDR3 residues: CASSQDKRTRSLEQFF. CDR3 DNA: TGCGCCAGCAGCCAAGATAAGAGGACTAGAAGTCTTGAGCAGTTCTTC. The chain recombines TRBV4-3 with TRBJ2-1; 7 nucleotides align to TRBD2. Germline V gene lookup returns CDR1 LGHNA and CDR2 YSLEER. J gave up 9 bases and V 0 bases, and 11 bases lay outside the gene matches. CDR3 length equals 16 residues.

The rearrangement joins TRBV20-1 to TRBJ1-2; 7 bases map to TRBD1. V was clipped by 6 bases and J by 7 bases; unmatched bases: 8. This CDR3 spans 12 amino acids. Germline values: CDR1 DFQATT, CDR2 SNEGSKA (reference sequence). The CDR3 loop is CSAATGDSGYTF. CDR3 bases: TGCAGTGCAGCTACAGGGGACTCTGGCTACACCTTC.

J is TRBJ2-1 and V is TRBV4-3, with D perhaps TRBD2 (6 bases). The V gene's germline CDR1 is LGHNA and CDR2 YSLEER. There are 17 residues in the CDR3. V lost 0 bases to trimming and J lost 5 bases, with 17 bases between them. CDR3 bases: TGCGCCAGCAGCCAAGATACGGCGGGAAGAGGGAACAATGAGCAGTTCTTC. It translates to CASSQDTAGRGNNEQFF.

The chain couples TRBV20-1 to TRBJ2-1, with 10 bases lining up with TRBD2. Germline V gene lookup returns CDR1 DFQATT and CDR2 SNEGSKA (reference sequence). V shed 0 bases and J 9 bases; nucleotides not matched to a gene: 8. The CDR3 has 15 amino acids. The DNA for the CDR3 is TGCAGTGCTAGAGATCCCCTAGCGGGAGCGGTTGAGCAGTTCTTC. Translating it yields CSARDPLAGAVEQFF.

This chain links TRBV20-1 with TRBJ2-7; D not resolved. Trimming stripped 6 bases from V and 5 bases from J, with 8 bases between. CDR1 is DFQATT and CDR2 is SNEGSKA in the germline V gene (reference sequence). The CDR3 contains 10 residues. This CDR3 reads CSADVNEQYF. CDR3 nucleotide sequence: TGCAGTGCAGACGTCAACGAGCAGTACTTC.

The chain has TRBV24-1 and TRBJ2-3; D remains ambiguous. Germline CDR1 reads KGHDR; CDR2 reads SFDVKD. The length of the CDR3 is 14 residues. V was trimmed by 2 bases and J by 0 bases, leaving 5 bases between them. The CDR3 spells CATSDSPSTDTQYF. Written as DNA, the CDR3 is TGTGCCACCAGTGATTCGCCCAGCACAGATACGCAGTATTTT.

This clonotype was seen a few times. J is TRBJ1-3 and V is TRBV15, with D possibly matching TRBD1 (5 bases). V was cut by 0 bases and J by 7 bases, with 7 bases left in between. CDR1 is LNHNV and CDR2 is YYDKDF in the germline V gene (reference sequence). This CDR3 region has 13 residues. CDR3 DNA sequence: TGTGCCACCAGCAGAGATGAGGGGAACACCATATATTTT. Translation gives CATSRDEGNTIYF.

This chain connects TRBV24-1 to TRBJ1-5, with D unresolved. Germline CDR1 reads KGHDR; CDR2 reads SFDVKD. The CDR3 runs to 14 residues. V was shortened by 2 bases and J by 7 bases, with 11 bases between the two germline ends. The CDR3 DNA reads as TGTGCCACCAGTGATTCGGACGGCCTCCAGCCCCAGCATTTT. It codes for CATSDSDGLQPQHF.

This clonotype was counted a few times. V is TRBV29-1 and J is TRBJ2-7, with D hard to call. From germline, CDR1 is SQVTM and CDR2 ANQGSEA. V lost 5 bases, J lost 4 bases, and 15 bases lay in between. This CDR3 spans 13 amino acids. The CDR3 DNA is TGCAGCGTTACACGACCGTCCGCATACGAGCAGTACTTC. Its translation: CSVTRPSAYEQYF.